This T cell receptor (beta chain) derives from a study of early T cells in non-severe SARS-CoV-2 infection. Overall study: With bulk RNA from unsorted whole blood as input, sequencing yielded unpaired chains. Overall study findings and caveats: Missing private and CD4 specificities, VDJdb matching favored anti-spike CD8 responses.

In this sample, this clonotype turned up many times. Its target is not known. Individual cDNA molecules each received unique molecular identifiers attached to them. TCRdb analysed the 5' RACE reads with MiXCR anew, one entry per CDR3 protein. The repertoire has tens of thousands of distinct CDR3 sequences, 6% to 8.5% of them found once; the top ten carry about 4%. The CDR3 contains 13 residues. V was clipped by 3 bases and J by 9 bases, with 12 bases between them. The germline V gene has CDR1 DFQATT and CDR2 SNEGSKA (reference sequence). The sample consisted of whole blood. The chain carries TRBV20-1 and TRBJ1-6; unclear D gene. The TCR originated in an adult who was a healthcare worker with PCR-confirmed SARS-CoV-2 infection or an uninfected control (not recorded which). The CDR3 sequence is CSASPGLVSPLHF. CDR3 DNA: TGCAGTGCTAGTCCAGGTTTAGTTTCACCCCTCCACTTT.